The clone carrying this TCR beta chain was detected ten times or more. The trim removed 7 bases at V and 1 base at J, leaving 7 bases unmatched. Germline CDR1 SEHNR, CDR2 FQNEAQ (reference sequence). The CDR3 is 15 residues long. This record belongs to a study of molecular identifiers for immune sequencing clone quantification. TCRdb called the PCR reads again in MiXCR, with one record for every CDR3 protein. This sample has under 650,000 distinct CDR3 sequences, with just under 20% found just once. The chain carries TRBV7-9 and TRBJ2-5, with TRBD2 identical over 9 bases. The clonotype was recovered from a human donor in good health. Some libraries in this study had Jurkat cell RNA spiked in. Material: naive CD8+ T cells from blood, with Jurkat cell RNA spiked in. The subset: FACS-sorted CD8+CD4-CCR7+CD45RA+ naive T cells. The CDR3: CASTFGGRAQETQYF. As DNA, the CDR3 is TGTGCCAGCACCTTTGGCGGGAGGGCCCAAGAGACCCAGTACTTC.